A single sample gave rise to the 4 T cell receptor beta chains below, sequenced in a study of regulatory T cells in long-lasting Graves disease. Arm-PCR of CDR3 regions and iRepertoire HTBI primers were the basis on which TCR beta libraries were built. TCRdb processed the multiplex PCR reads anew with MiXCR; each CDR3 protein has one entry. This sample has over 500,000 distinct CDR3 sequences; about 16% occur once, and the top ten carry about 11%. Time point noted: newly diagnosed GD, antithyroid drugs for less than 3 months. The TCR library was prepared using RNA isolated from PBMCs. The sample also formed part of further work on T cells in Graves' hyperthyroidism and ophthalmopathy.

Specimen: peripheral blood mononuclear cells (PBMCs), collected at new diagnosis, from a patient treated with antithyroid drugs. These receptors originate from a man between 18 and 29 years old with Graves disease.

The J gene is TRBJ2-7, the V gene TRBV5-1, with 8 positions matching TRBD1. V dropped 7 bases and J dropped 7; count of bases not matched to a gene: 10. Looked up from germline, CDR1 is SGHRS and CDR2 is YFSETQ. This CDR3 contains 13 residues. CDR3 amino acids: CASSNQGAGEQYF. In DNA, the CDR3 is TGCGCCAGCTCTAATCAGGGGGCGGGTGAGCAGTACTTC.

This clonotype was counted only a few times. This chain connects TRBV24-1 to TRBJ2-5, with 11 bases identical to TRBD1. J was trimmed by 5 bases and V by 4 bases; bases with no gene match: 8. The germline V gene encodes CDR1 KGHDR and CDR2 SFDVKD. This CDR3 contains 16 residues. Written as DNA, the CDR3 is TGTGCCACCAGTGACTCCGGGACAGGGGGAAAGGAGACCCAGTACTTC. Its translation: CATSDSGTGGKETQYF.

The chain combines TRBV11-3 with TRBJ2-3, with 10 bases fitting TRBD2. From germline, CDR1 is SGHNT and CDR2 YENEEA. With V trimmed by 5 bases and J by 0 bases, 8 bases remained unmatched. The CDR3 has 17 residues. The CDR3 nucleotides read TGTGCCAGCAGCCGCGTACTAGCGGGGATTAGCACAGATACGCAGTATTTT. This codes for CASSRVLAGISTDTQYF.

This clonotype was seen more than once but under ten times. A much larger clone is a single base away; this may be a read error. The chain couples TRBV7-9 to TRBJ2-7; D remains unclear. Germline V gene data show CDR1 as SEHNR and CDR2 as FQNEAQ (reference sequence). The CDR3 sequence is 12 residues long. Here the CDR3 reads CAGSSHTYEQYF. DNA for the CDR3: TGTGCCGGCAGCTCCCACACCTACGAGCAGTACTTC.